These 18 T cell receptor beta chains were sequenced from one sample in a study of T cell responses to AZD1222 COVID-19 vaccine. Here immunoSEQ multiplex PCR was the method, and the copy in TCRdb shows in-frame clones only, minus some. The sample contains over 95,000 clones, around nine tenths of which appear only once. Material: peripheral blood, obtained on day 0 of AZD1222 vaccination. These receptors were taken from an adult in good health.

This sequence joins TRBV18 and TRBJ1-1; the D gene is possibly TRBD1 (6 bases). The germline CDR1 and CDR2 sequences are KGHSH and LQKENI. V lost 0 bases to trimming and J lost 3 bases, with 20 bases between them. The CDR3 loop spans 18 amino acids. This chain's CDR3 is CASSPPLSGNRVYTEAFF. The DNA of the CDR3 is TGTGCCAGCTCACCACCTTTGTCGGGGAACAGGGTTTACACTGAAGCTTTCTTT.

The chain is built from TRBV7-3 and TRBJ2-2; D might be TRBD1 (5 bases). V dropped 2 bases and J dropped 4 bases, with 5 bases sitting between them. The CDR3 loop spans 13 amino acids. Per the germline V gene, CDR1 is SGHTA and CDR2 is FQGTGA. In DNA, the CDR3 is TGTGCCAGCAGCTTAGGGGCCACCGGGGAGCTGTTTTTT. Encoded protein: CASSLGATGELFF. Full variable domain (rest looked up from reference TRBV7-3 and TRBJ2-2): GAGVSQTPSNKVTEKGKYVELRCDPISGHTALYWYRQSLGQGPEFLIYFQGTGAADDSGLPNDRFFAVRPEGSVSTLKIQRTERGDSAVYLCASSLGATGELFFGEGSRLTVL.

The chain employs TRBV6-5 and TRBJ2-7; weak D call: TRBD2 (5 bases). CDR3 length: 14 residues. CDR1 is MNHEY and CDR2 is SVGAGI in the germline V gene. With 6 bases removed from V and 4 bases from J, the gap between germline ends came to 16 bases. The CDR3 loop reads CASRAGPGGYEQYF. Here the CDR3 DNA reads TGTGCCAGCAGGGCGGGCCCCGGCGGGTACGAGCAGTACTTC.

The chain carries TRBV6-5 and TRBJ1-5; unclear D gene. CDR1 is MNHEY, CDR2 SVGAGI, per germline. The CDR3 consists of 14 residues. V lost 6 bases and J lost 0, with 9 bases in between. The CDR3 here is CASRIPYSNQPQHF. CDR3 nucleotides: TGTGCCAGCAGAATCCCTTATAGCAATCAGCCCCAGCATTTT.

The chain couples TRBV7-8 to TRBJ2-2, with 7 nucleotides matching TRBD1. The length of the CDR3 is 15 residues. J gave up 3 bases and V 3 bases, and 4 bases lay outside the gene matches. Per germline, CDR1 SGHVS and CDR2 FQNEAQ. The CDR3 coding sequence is TGTGCCAGCAGCTTGGGACAGCCCGACACCGGGGAGCTGTTTTTT. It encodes CASSLGQPDTGELFF.

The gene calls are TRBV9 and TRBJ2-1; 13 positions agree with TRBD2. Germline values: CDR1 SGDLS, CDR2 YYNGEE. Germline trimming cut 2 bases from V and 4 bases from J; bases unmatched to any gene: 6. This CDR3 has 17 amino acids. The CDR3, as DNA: TGTGCCAGCAGCGTCACCGTGACTAGCGGGGGGTACAATGAGCAGTTCTTC. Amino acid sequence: CASSVTVTSGGYNEQFF. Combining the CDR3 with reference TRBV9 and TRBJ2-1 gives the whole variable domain DSGVTQTPKHLITATGQRVTLRCSPRSGDLSVYWYQQSLDQGLQFLIQYYNGEERAKGNILERFSAQQFPDLHSELNLSSLELGDSALYFCASSVTVTSGGYNEQFFGPGTRLTVL.

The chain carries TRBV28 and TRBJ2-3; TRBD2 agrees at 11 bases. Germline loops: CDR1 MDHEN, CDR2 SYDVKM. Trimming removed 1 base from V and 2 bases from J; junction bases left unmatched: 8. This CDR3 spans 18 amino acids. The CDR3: CASSLLSSGGQYTDTQYF. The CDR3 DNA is TGTGCCAGCAGTTTATTATCTAGCGGGGGGCAATACACAGATACGCAGTATTTT.

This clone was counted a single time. The CDR3 DNA is TGCGCCAGCAGCCAGGGACGGTATCAGCCCCAGCATTTT. Translating it yields CASSQGRYQPQHF. This chain links TRBV4-1 with TRBJ1-5; a possible D gene is TRBD1 (5 bases). Per germline, CDR1 MGHRA and CDR2 YSYEKL. The CDR3 has 13 residues. V lost 3 bases to trimming and J lost 5 bases, with 8 bases between them.

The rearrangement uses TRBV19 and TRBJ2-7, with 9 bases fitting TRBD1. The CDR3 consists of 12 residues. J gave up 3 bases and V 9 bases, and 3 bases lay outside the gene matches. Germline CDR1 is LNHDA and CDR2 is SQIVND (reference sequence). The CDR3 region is CASRDRDYEQYF. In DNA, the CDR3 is TGTGCCAGCCGGGACAGGGACTACGAGCAGTACTTC.

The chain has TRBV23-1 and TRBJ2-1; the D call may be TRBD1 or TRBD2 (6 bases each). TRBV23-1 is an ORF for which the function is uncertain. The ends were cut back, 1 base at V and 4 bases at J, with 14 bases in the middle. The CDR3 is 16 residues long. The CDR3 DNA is TGCGCCAGCAGTCAATTGGGGGGCTTGGGTTACAATGAGCAGTTCTTC. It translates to CASSQLGGLGYNEQFF.

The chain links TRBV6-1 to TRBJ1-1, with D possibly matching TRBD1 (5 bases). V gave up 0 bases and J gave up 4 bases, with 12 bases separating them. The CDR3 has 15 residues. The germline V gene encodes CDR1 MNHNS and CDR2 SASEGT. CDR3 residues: CASSEALRGTTEAFF. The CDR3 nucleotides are TGTGCCAGCAGTGAAGCGCTTCGGGGGACCACTGAAGCTTTCTTT.

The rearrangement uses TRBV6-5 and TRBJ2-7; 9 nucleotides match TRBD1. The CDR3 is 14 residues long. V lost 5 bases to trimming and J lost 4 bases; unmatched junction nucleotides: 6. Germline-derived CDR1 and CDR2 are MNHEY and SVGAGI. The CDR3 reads CASSSWDRVYEQYF. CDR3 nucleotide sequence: TGTGCCAGCAGTAGCTGGGACAGGGTTTACGAGCAGTACTTC.

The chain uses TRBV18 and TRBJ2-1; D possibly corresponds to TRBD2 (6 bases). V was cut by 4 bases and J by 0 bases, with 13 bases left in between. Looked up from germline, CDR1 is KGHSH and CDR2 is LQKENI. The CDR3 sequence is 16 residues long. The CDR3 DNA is TGTGCCAGCTCACGCTCTAGCGACAGCTCCTACAATGAGCAGTTCTTC. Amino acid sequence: CASSRSSDSSYNEQFF.

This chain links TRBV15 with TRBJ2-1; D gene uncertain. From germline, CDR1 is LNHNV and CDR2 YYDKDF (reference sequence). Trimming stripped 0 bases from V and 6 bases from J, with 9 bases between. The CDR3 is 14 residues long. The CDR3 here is CATSRDLGLNEQFF. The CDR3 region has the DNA TGTGCCACCAGCAGAGATCTGGGTCTCAATGAGCAGTTCTTC.

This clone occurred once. The CDR3: CASSPQPNTGELFF. Written as DNA, the CDR3 is TGTGCCAGCAGTCCTCAACCGAACACCGGGGAGCTGTTTTTT. V is TRBV28 and J is TRBJ2-2; D ambiguous. Trimming pared 5 bases from V and 0 bases from J, leaving 7 bases between. Germline CDR1 and CDR2: MDHEN and SYDVKM. This CDR3 has 14 amino acids.

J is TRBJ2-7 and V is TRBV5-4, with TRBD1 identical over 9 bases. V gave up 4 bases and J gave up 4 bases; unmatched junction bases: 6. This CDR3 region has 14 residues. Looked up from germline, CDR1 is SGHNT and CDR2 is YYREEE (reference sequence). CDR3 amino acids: CASSPGQGLYEQYF. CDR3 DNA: TGTGCCAGCAGCCCAGGACAGGGGCTATACGAGCAGTACTTC. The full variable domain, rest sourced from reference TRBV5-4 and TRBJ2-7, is ETGVTQSPTHLIKTRGQQVTLRCSSQSGHNTVSWYQQALGQGPQFIFQYYREEENGRGNFPPRFSGLQFPNYSSELNVNALELDDSALYLCASSPGQGLYEQYFGPGTRLTVT.

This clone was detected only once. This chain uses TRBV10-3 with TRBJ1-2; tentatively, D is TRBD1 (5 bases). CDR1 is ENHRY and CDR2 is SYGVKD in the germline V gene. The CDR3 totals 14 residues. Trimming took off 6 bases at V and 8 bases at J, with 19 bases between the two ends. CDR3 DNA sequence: TGTGCCATCAGATCCGTTGAGGGGCGGATAGGCTACACCTTC. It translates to CAIRSVEGRIGYTF.

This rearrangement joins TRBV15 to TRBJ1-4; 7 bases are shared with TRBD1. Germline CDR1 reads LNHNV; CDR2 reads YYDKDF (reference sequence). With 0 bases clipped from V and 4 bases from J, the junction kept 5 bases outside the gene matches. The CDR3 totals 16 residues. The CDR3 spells CATSREGQQNNEKLFF. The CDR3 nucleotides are TGTGCCACCAGCAGAGAGGGACAGCAGAATAATGAAAAACTGTTTTTT.